This T cell receptor (beta chain) was identified in a study of monozygotic twins with inflammatory bowel disease (dated by TCRdb to the late 2010s). Turning to the overall study: A total of approximately 28 monozygotic twin pairs were included in the full study, comprising nine German pairs (four IBD-concordant, five IBD-discordant) and 19 IBD-discordant Danish pairs. Within discordant pairs, disease-associated traits were sought mainly by comparing IBD patients with their genetically identical healthy co-twins. Each individual had, on average, about 151 000 unique TCRalpha sequences and 181 000 unique TCRbeta sequences available for analysis. Summary of the overall study and its limitations: IBD patients shared fewer clonotypes with other individuals than healthy twins did, most markedly in patients showing signs of disease activity. Because patients were on differing immunosuppressive treatments, the repertoires may have picked up extra background noise and inter-individual variability. A decrease in TCRbeta repertoire diversity, as measured by inverse Simpson index, was observed in IBD patients compared with their healthy co-twins. No difference in repertoire similarity was observed between concordant and discordant twins, possibly owing to limited statistical power. The results gave no support for a single strong signal or clonotype linked to IBD. The analysis was unable to tell different T cell subtypes apart.

The receptor library was made with 5' RACE. Each TCR library was prepared from roughly 3,800 ng of total RNA. For each sample, cDNA synthesis with SMARTScribe reverse transcriptase was split into eight separate reactions. Unique molecular identifiers containing a 6-nucleotide sample barcode were introduced through template switching during cDNA synthesis. TCRalpha and TCRbeta cDNA was amplified in two nested PCRs of approximately 17 and 9 cycles, and bead purification was carried out after each PCR. Before amplification, cDNA was treated with uracil DNA-glycosylase and purified using the QIAquick PCR purification kit. The second PCR added Illumina TruSeq-compatible adapters along with sample-specific barcodes. Library quality and concentration were checked on TapeStation and Qubit, and libraries were pooled at around 5.3 ng each. Sequencing of pooled libraries was carried out on an Illumina HiSeq2500 single-index Rapid Run using 2 x 100 bp reads and custom sequencing primers. In the authors' own workflow: PCR and sequencing errors were corrected by UMI-based consensus assembly using MiGEC version 1.2.6. MiXCR version 2.1.1 was used to carry out V(D)J alignment, clonotype assembly and CDR3 extraction. To normalise gene usage, clonotype sharing and MAIT/NKT TCR abundance, the top 1000, 10 000 and 20 000 clonotypes in each sample were analysed. After downsampling to 27 000 UMIs, diversity was calculated as the inverse Simpson index using the vegan R package. Paired Mann-Whitney U tests were applied to discordant twin pairs, and Benjamini-Hochberg correction was used for multiple testing. With the reads reprocessed by TCRdb, a single entry stands for each CDR3 protein sequence and no DNA is reported. In this record, the V and J calls reflect TCRdb's handling and not the investigators' own analysis. This sample's table has entries for over 130,000 distinct CDR3 sequences. The ten largest clones add up to 2% to 3% of the sample.

According to the germline V gene, CDR1 reads SGHTA and CDR2 reads FQGTGA. CDR3 length: 16 amino acids, cysteine to phenylalanine. The DNA is unrecorded. Comment on this clonotype: This clone's antigen is unknown.

From each donor, a roughly 2.6 ml peripheral blood sample was collected into PAXgene tubes and stored at -80 degrees C. Without any T cell sorting, total RNA was extracted from whole blood using the PAXgene blood miRNA kit on an automated QIAcube. Deep TCRalpha and TCRbeta repertoire profiling with unique molecular barcoding was performed on peripheral blood of monozygotic twin pairs concordant or discordant for inflammatory bowel disease. Smoking habits were recorded for all twin pairs, and each individual was classified as a current, former or never smoker. The source of this sequence is a human donor with ulcerative colitis or Crohn's disease, or a healthy co-twin of an affected twin (not recorded which). The rearranged chain carries TRBV7-3 and TRBJ2-3; no DNA is available, so the TRBD1 call from TCRdb remains unchecked. The sequenced sample consisted of blood. CDR3 reads: CASSRDRGRGTDTQYF.